This T cell receptor beta chain was identified during a study of cytomegalovirus exposure and HLA in healthy donors. CDR3 size: 15 residues. The germline V gene has CDR1 MGHDK and CDR2 SYGVNS. V shed 6 bases and J shed 0 bases, with 14 bases lying between them. The PCR made use of 60 Vbeta and 13 Jbeta primers. Clones were sequenced by immunoSEQ multiplex PCR, and TCRdb holds only the in-frame ones, with some missing. Of about 160,000 clones listed, approximately 78% are singletons. The sequencing input was PBMCs. The source of this sequence is a male donor in good health and CMV-seronegative. The gene calls are TRBV25-1 and TRBJ1-1; D possibly corresponds to TRBD1 (6 bases). The CDR3: CASSEGGGMNTEAFF. CDR3 nucleotide sequence: TGTGCCAGCAGCGAAGGGGGGGGGATGAACACTGAAGCTTTCTTT.